This entry lists 29 T cell receptor beta chains sequenced from one sample in a study of T cell repertoires in cytomegalovirus infection. TCRdb called the reads again in MiXCR, with one record for every CDR3 protein. The sample has 830,000 or so distinct CDR3 sequences; approximately 30% are singletons. For these receptors, no antigen is known. Sequences were derived from cultured CD8+ T cells from PBMCs, sampled from culture after CMV antigen stimulation. The source is a human donor in good health (CMV status not recorded). Some clones in this sample may be carry-over from other donors' samples.

This clonotype has a handful of counts. The chain joins TRBV7-9 to TRBJ2-7; D remains ambiguous. The V end was cut by 5 bases, the J end by 7 bases, with 12 bases between. Looked up from germline, CDR1 is SEHNR and CDR2 is FQNEAQ (reference sequence). There are 12 residues in the CDR3. CDR3 coding DNA: TGTGCCAGCAGCCCGCGCTTTGGGGAGCAGTACTTC. It encodes CASSPRFGEQYF.

This clonotype was picked up a small number of times. The rearrangement uses TRBV5-1 and TRBJ1-2; no clear D. Germline lookup yields CDR1 SGHRS and CDR2 YFSETQ. V was shortened by 7 bases and J by 4 bases, with 8 bases between the two germline ends. This CDR3 comprises 11 residues. This CDR3 is CASSVGYGYTF. The CDR3 DNA sequence: TGCGCCAGCTCCGTGGGCTATGGCTACACCTTC.

This clonotype was seen a few times. The gene calls are TRBV24-1 and TRBJ2-2; TRBD1 aligns across 7 bases. CDR3 length: 16 amino acids. The trim removed 1 base at V and 7 bases at J, leaving 8 bases unmatched. Germline V lookup: CDR1 KGHDR, CDR2 SFDVKD. As DNA, the CDR3 is TGTGCCACCAGTGATTTTCCCGGGACAGAAGACGGGGAGCTGTTTTTT. This sequence encodes CATSDFPGTEDGELFF.

This clonotype was detected only a few times. The chain has TRBV6-1 and TRBJ2-5; 7 bases fit TRBD1. This CDR3 has 15 amino acids. J gave up 1 base and V 3 bases, and 5 bases lay outside the gene matches. The germline CDR1 and CDR2 sequences are MNHNS and SASEGT. The CDR3 region is CASSESGQVQETQYF. The CDR3 DNA reads as TGTGCCAGCAGTGAGTCTGGACAGGTCCAAGAGACCCAGTACTTC.

This clonotype was seen many times. The chain joins TRBV7-6 to TRBJ2-1, with 10 bases aligning to TRBD2. This CDR3 comprises 16 residues. V lost 5 bases, J lost 8 bases, and 12 bases stayed unmatched. Germline V gene sequence: CDR1 SGHVS, CDR2 FNYEAQ. The CDR3 reads CASSQGAGGPFDEQFF. The CDR3 region has the DNA TGTGCCAGCAGCCAAGGAGCGGGGGGGCCTTTCGATGAGCAGTTCTTC.

As concerns this clonotype: This may arise from a read error, as a much more abundant clone is one base away. This is likely a read error, given that the CDR3 carries no conserved phenylalanine or tryptophan at its end. V and J are TRBV7-8 and TRBJ2-5; perhaps TRBD1 as D (6 bases). The CDR3 length is 15 residues. Deletions cut 0 bases from V and 7 bases from J, with 15 bases between. CDR1 and CDR2 from the germline V gene are SGHVS and FQNEAQ. The chain's CDR3 is CASSLAGETGVTQYS. CDR3 sequence (DNA): TGTGCCAGCAGCTTAGCGGGGGAGACAGGTGTGACCCAGTACTCC.

The gene calls are TRBV7-2 and TRBJ2-5, with 9 bases lining up with TRBD1. Looked up from germline, CDR1 is SGHTA and CDR2 is FQGNSA. The CDR3 totals 14 residues. Trimming at V came to 4 bases and at J to 6 bases, leaving 6 bases not matched to a gene. CDR3 sequence (DNA): TGTGCCAGCAGCTCAGACAGGGGGATGCAGACCCAGTACTTC. Translation: CASSSDRGMQTQYF.

The chain links TRBV20-1 to TRBJ1-2; TRBD1 might be the D (5 bases). Trimming stripped 0 bases from V and 5 bases from J, with 13 bases between. CDR1 and CDR2 from the germline V gene are DFQATT and SNEGSKA (reference sequence). The CDR3 runs to 14 residues. CDR3 sequence (DNA): TGCAGTGCTAGAGACGGGGGTAGGGTTTATGGCTACACCTTC. Amino acids: CSARDGGRVYGYTF.

This clonotype showed up just a few times. The chain couples TRBV7-9 to TRBJ2-1; TRBD1 or TRBD2 may be the D gene (5 bases each). Between the trimmed V and J ends, which lost 6 bases and 5 bases, there was a span of 20 bases. The CDR3 runs to 16 residues. Germline V gene sequence: CDR1 SEHNR, CDR2 FQNEAQ (reference sequence). CDR3: CASRGVRSLADNEQFF. In DNA, the CDR3 is TGTGCCAGCAGGGGGGTTAGGTCGTTGGCTGACAATGAGCAGTTCTTC. Using reference TRBV7-9 and TRBJ2-1 for the parts outside the CDR3, the full variable domain is DTGVSQNPRHKITKRGQNVTFRCDPISEHNRLYWYRQTLGQGPEFLTYFQNEAQLEKSRLLSDRFSAERPKGSFSTLEIQRTEQGDSAMYLCASRGVRSLADNEQFFGPGTRLTVL.

The chain joins TRBV27 to TRBJ2-5, with 8 bases fitting TRBD1. J gave up 1 base and V 1 base, and 5 bases lay outside the gene matches. The germline V gene has CDR1 MNHEY and CDR2 SMNVEV (reference sequence). The CDR3 has 16 amino acids. CDR3 loop: CASSLYTGGTQETQYF. DNA of the CDR3: TGTGCCAGCAGTTTATACACAGGGGGTACCCAAGAGACCCAGTACTTC.

At least ten counts were recorded for this clonotype. V gene TRBV5-1 combines with J gene TRBJ1-2, with no clear D. The V gene's germline CDR1 is SGHRS and CDR2 YFSETQ. V lost 0 bases to trimming and J lost 4 bases, with 7 bases between them. The CDR3 consists of 13 residues. The CDR3: CASSLGDVYGYTF. DNA for the CDR3: TGCGCCAGCAGCTTGGGAGATGTCTATGGCTACACCTTC.

This clonotype showed up many times. The rearrangement uses TRBV7-2 and TRBJ2-5; D may correspond to TRBD1 or TRBD2 (5 bases each). This CDR3 is 14 amino acids long. CDR1 is SGHTA, CDR2 FQGNSA, per germline. V was cut by 4 bases and J by 5 bases, with 14 bases left in between. CDR3 DNA sequence: TGTGCCAGCAGCTATTCTGGGGGTTGGGAGACCCAGTACTTC. This translates into CASSYSGGWETQYF.

This clonotype was recorded at least ten times. The rearrangement joins TRBV7-9 to TRBJ2-1; unclear D gene. There are 12 residues in the CDR3. The germline V gene has CDR1 SEHNR and CDR2 FQNEAQ (reference sequence). With 1 base removed from V and 4 bases from J, the gap between germline ends came to 2 bases. CDR3 coding DNA: TGTGCCAGCAGCTTAGTTTACAATGAGCAGTTCTTC. This codes for CASSLVYNEQFF.

This clonotype was found a few times. This chain joins TRBV6-2 or TRBV6-3 and TRBJ1-5; 7 nucleotides line up with TRBD1. This CDR3 comprises 16 residues. V lost 5 bases, J lost 1 base, and 8 bases stayed unmatched. Germline assignment: CDR1 MNHEY and CDR2 SVGEGT. The CDR3: CASSLLQGLSNQPQHF. Written as DNA, the CDR3 is TGTGCCAGCAGTCTCCTACAGGGGTTAAGCAATCAGCCCCAGCATTTT.

The genes are TRBV6-1 and TRBJ2-3, with 10 bases matching TRBD2. CDR1 and CDR2 from the germline V gene are MNHNS and SASEGT. This CDR3 has 13 residues. V was pared by 11 bases and J by 4 bases, with 6 bases of the junction left unmatched. The CDR3 loop reads CACVLAGSDTQYF. The CDR3 DNA reads as TGTGCCTGCGTACTAGCGGGATCAGATACGCAGTATTTT.

The chain carries TRBV27 and TRBJ2-7; D is unclear. Trimming shortened V by 5 bases and J by 2 bases, and 13 bases separated the two germline ends. This CDR3 contains 14 residues. The germline V gene has CDR1 MNHEY and CDR2 SMNVEV (reference sequence). The chain's CDR3 is CASSLVTSPYEQYF. CDR3 coding DNA: TGTGCCAGCAGTCTCGTGACCAGCCCCTACGAGCAGTACTTC.

The V and J genes are TRBV20-1 and TRBJ2-1, with a tentative D call TRBD1 (5 bases). Germline V gene lookup returns CDR1 DFQATT and CDR2 SNEGSKA (reference sequence). Deletions cut 6 bases from V and 4 bases from J, with 19 bases between. The CDR3 has 15 amino acids. The chain's CDR3 is CSAPDGAAGYNEQFF. The CDR3 DNA reads TGCAGTGCCCCGGATGGGGCGGCTGGGTACAATGAGCAGTTCTTC.

The chain employs TRBV27 and TRBJ2-7; D is ambiguous. Germline CDR1 is MNHEY and CDR2 is SMNVEV (reference sequence). The CDR3 spans 13 residues. Trimming cost V 5 bases and J 9 bases, with 17 bases left between them. CDR3 coding DNA: TGTGCCAGCAGTGCAGGATACCTACGAGTGCAGTACTTC. This encodes CASSAGYLRVQYF.

The chain combines TRBV19 with TRBJ2-7; D gene unclear. The length of the CDR3 is 13 residues. Germline lookup yields CDR1 LNHDA and CDR2 SQIVND (reference sequence). Trimming removed 1 base at V and 4 bases at J, with 8 bases between. The CDR3 DNA is TGTGCCAGTAGTATAGTCTTCGGATACGAGCAGTACTTC. It codes for CASSIVFGYEQYF.

Notes on this clonotype: An end of the junction does not agree with germline; a read error may underlie this. The chain recombines TRBV13 with TRBJ1-5; D is unresolved. Germline CDR1 PRHDT, CDR2 FYEKMQ (reference sequence). CDR3 length: 12 residues. This chain's CDR3 is CASSLTGQSQHF. The CDR3 region has the DNA TGTGCCAGCAGCTTAACTGGTCAGTCCCAGCATTTT.

The chain is built from TRBV20-1 and TRBJ1-3; D gene ambiguous. CDR1 is DFQATT, CDR2 SNEGSKA, per germline (reference sequence). The V end was cut by 3 bases, the J end by 0 bases, with 12 bases between. The CDR3 spans 15 residues. Here the CDR3 DNA reads TGCAGTGCTAGGGTCCGAGCCTTCTCTGGAAACACCATATATTTT. Its protein product is CSARVRAFSGNTIYF.

The chain has TRBV27 and TRBJ2-3, with D unclear. Germline values: CDR1 MNHEY, CDR2 SMNVEV (reference sequence). The CDR3 has 12 amino acids. Trimming left V 7 bases short and J 0 bases short, with 5 bases between. CDR3 bases: TGTGCCAGCACCGCCAGCACAGATACGCAGTATTTT. Its protein is CASTASTDTQYF.

The V and J genes are TRBV4-1 and TRBJ2-3; 15 nucleotides align to TRBD2. The J segment lost 3 bases and the V segment lost 4 bases, leaving 5 bases of the junction unmatched. Germline values: CDR1 MGHRA, CDR2 YSYEKL. The CDR3 is made up of 17 amino acids. The CDR3 loop is CASSRTGTSGRTDTQYF. The CDR3 DNA reads TGCGCCAGCAGCCGAACCGGGACTAGCGGGAGGACAGATACGCAGTATTTT.

The V call is TRBV12-3 or TRBV12-4, the J call TRBJ2-3, with 10 bases that match TRBD2. The CDR3 runs to 15 residues. The V gene end was trimmed by 6 bases and the J gene end by 1 base; junction bases not matched to a gene: 4. The CDR3 loop is CASSKTSGGTDTQYF. DNA for the CDR3: TGTGCCAGCAGCAAAACTAGCGGGGGCACAGATACGCAGTATTTT.

This clonotype was seen repeatedly, ten times or more. The chain carries TRBV5-6 and TRBJ1-1; D gene uncertain. The CDR3 has 13 residues. The germline CDR1 and CDR2 sequences are SGHDT and YYEEEE. V shed 2 bases and J shed 1 base, with 6 bases lying between them. CDR3 sequence reads: CASSLAANTEAFF. CDR3 DNA: TGTGCCAGCAGCTTAGCAGCGAACACTGAAGCTTTCTTT.

To note about this clonotype: At one of its ends the junction is not consistent with the germline gene, which may arise from a read error. This chain joins TRBV27 and TRBJ2-5; 9 nucleotides align to TRBD2. CDR3 size: 15 residues. The germline gives CDR1 MNHEY, CDR2 SMNVEV (reference sequence). DNA of the CDR3: TGTACCAGCAGTCCCGGGACTAGCAGAACAGAGACCCAGTACTTC. Translated, it gives CTSSPGTSRTETQYF.

This clonotype has a handful of counts. V and J are TRBV6-6 and TRBJ2-7, with a possible D match to TRBD1 (5 bases). The CDR3 covers 15 residues. With 0 bases removed from V and 2 bases from J, the gap between germline ends came to 11 bases. CDR1 and CDR2 from the germline V gene are MNHNY and SVGAGI (reference sequence). This chain's CDR3 is CASSYSPDTAYEQYV. The CDR3 coding sequence is TGTGCCAGCAGTTACTCGCCGGACACCGCCTACGAGCAGTACGTC.

A few counts support this clonotype. V and J are TRBV7-9 and TRBJ2-3; TRBD1 matches at 7 bases. Germline V lookup: CDR1 SEHNR, CDR2 FQNEAQ (reference sequence). Unmatched junction bases numbered 10, after V lost 7 bases and J lost 0 bases. The CDR3 sequence is 16 residues long. The CDR3 loop is CASISRDSPSTDTQYF. DNA of the CDR3: TGTGCCAGCATCTCTAGGGACAGTCCTAGCACAGATACGCAGTATTTT. Based on the CDR3 plus reference TRBV7-9 and TRBJ2-3, the full variable domain is DTGVSQNPRHKITKRGQNVTFRCDPISEHNRLYWYRQTLGQGPEFLTYFQNEAQLEKSRLLSDRFSAERPKGSFSTLEIQRTEQGDSAMYLCASISRDSPSTDTQYFGPGTRLTVL.

This chain connects TRBV6-2 or TRBV6-3 to TRBJ1-2, with 11 bases identical to TRBD1. Germline assignment: CDR1 MNHEY and CDR2 SVGEGT. The CDR3 sequence is 16 residues long. J gave up 3 bases and V 2 bases, and 5 bases lay outside the gene matches. The CDR3 DNA sequence: TGTGCCAGCAGTTACGAGGACAGGGGGCCTGACTATGGCTACACCTTC. Translated: CASSYEDRGPDYGYTF.